This T cell receptor beta chain was obtained from a study of blood T cell repertoires in COVID-19. The wider study: Sites across the United States, Italy and Spain contributed samples from acute and convalescent COVID-19. The cDNA or gDNA used as material had been derived from T cells, B-cell-depleted T cells, or PBMCs.

Per the original methods: Reference gene primer amplification gave estimated nucleated cell counts. Sequencing was performed with immunoSEQ multiplex PCR; in TCRdb, only in-frame clones are kept and a portion is missing. D and trimming were read from the DNA, whereas the V and J calls and clone size are those reported in that table. The table has roughly 59,000 clones, about 81% seen once. The V segment lost 0 bases and the J segment 7 bases; nucleotides outside the gene matches: 9. Germline V lookup: CDR1 SGHTA, CDR2 FQGNSA. This CDR3 is 16 amino acids long. The clonotype originates from an elderly man with acute or convalescent COVID-19. The sequenced sample was peripheral blood. V and J are TRBV7-2 and TRBJ2-1; 7 bases are a match to TRBD2. CDR3 sequence: CASSLARGRWGNEQFF. The CDR3 nucleotides are TGTGCCAGCAGCTTAGCGCGGGGGAGGTGGGGAAATGAGCAGTTCTTC.